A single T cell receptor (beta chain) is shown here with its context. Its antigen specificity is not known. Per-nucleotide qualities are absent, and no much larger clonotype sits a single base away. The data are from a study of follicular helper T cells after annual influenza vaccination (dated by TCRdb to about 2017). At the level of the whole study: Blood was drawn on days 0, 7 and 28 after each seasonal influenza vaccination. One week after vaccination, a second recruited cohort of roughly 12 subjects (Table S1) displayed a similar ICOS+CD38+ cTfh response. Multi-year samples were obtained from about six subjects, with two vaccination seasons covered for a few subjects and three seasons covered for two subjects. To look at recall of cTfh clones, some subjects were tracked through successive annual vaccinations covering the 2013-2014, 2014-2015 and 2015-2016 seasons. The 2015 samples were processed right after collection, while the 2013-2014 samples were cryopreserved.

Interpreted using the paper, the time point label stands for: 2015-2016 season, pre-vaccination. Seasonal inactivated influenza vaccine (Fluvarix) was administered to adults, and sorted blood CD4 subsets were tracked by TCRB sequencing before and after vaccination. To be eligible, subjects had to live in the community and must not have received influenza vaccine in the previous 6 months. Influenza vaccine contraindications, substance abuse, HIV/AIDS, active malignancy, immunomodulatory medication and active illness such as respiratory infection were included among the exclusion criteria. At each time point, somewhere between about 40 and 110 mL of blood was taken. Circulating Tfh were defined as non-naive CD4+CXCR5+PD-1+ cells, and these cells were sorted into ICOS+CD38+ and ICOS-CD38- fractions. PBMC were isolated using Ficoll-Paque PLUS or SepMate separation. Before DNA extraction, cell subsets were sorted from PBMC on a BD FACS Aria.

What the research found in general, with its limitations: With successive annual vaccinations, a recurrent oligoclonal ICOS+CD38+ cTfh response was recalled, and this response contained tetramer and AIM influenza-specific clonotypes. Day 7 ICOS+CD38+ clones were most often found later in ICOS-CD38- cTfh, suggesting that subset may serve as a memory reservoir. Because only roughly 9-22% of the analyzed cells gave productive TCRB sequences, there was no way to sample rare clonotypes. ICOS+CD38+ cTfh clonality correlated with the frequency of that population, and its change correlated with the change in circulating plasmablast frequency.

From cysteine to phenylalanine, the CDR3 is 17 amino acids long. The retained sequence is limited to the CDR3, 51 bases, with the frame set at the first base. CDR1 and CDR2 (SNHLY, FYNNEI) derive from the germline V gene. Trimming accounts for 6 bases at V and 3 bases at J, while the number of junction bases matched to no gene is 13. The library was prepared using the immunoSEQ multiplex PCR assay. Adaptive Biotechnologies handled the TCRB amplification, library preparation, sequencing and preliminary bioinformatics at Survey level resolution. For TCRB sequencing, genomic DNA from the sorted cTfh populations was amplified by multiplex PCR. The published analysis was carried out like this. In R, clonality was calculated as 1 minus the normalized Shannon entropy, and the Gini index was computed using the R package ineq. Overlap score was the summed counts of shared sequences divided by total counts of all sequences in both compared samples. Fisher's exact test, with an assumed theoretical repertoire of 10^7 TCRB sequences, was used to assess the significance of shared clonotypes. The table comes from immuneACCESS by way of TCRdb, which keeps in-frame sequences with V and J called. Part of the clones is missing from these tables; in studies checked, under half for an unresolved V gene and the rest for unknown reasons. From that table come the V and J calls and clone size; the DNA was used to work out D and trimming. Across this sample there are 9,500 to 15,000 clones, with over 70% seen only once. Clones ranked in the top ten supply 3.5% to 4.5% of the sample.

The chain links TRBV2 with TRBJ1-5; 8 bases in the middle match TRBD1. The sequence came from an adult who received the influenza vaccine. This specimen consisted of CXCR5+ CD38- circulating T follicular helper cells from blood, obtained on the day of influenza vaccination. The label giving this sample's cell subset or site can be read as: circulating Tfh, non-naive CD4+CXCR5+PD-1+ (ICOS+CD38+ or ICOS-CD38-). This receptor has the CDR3 CASSRRLDRVNNQPQHF. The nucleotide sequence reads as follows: TGTGCCAGCAGCCGTCGATTGGACAGGGTTAACAATCAGCCCCAGCATTTT.